This TCR beta chain was captured in a study of cytotoxic CD8 clonotypes in ibrutinib-treated CLL. This CDR3 comprises 15 residues. The ends lost 2 bases at V and 3 bases at J; junction bases unmatched: 6. Germline-derived CDR1 and CDR2 are MNHEY and SMNVEV (reference sequence). Sequenced by immunoSEQ multiplex PCR; TCRdb stores in-frame clones only, minus some. The table shows about 50,000 clones, with around 60% occurring only once. The material was PBMCs, obtained after 24 months of ibrutinib treatment. The V gene is TRBV27, the J gene TRBJ2-7, with 8 bases lining up with TRBD1. The receptor was derived from a human donor with chronic lymphocytic leukemia. The CDR3 loop reads CASSLTWTGLYEQYF. The CDR3 coding sequence is TGTGCCAGCAGTTTAACGTGGACAGGGCTCTACGAGCAGTACTTC.